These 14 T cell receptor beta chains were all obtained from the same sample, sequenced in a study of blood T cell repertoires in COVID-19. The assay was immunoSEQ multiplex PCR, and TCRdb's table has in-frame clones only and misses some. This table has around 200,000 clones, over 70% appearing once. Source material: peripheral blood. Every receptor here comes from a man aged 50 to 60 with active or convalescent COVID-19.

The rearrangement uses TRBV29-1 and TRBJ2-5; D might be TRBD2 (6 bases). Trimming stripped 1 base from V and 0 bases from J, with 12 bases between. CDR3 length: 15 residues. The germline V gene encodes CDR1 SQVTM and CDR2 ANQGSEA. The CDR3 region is CSVEVGGNYQETQYF. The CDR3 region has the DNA TGCAGCGTTGAAGTTGGGGGGAATTACCAAGAGACCCAGTACTTC. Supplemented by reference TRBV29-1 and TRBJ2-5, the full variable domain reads SAVISQKPSRDICQRGTSLTIQCQVDSQVTMMFWYRQQPGQSLTLIATANQGSEATYESGFVIDKFPISRPNLTFSTLTVSNMSPEDSSIYLCSVEVGGNYQETQYFGPGTRLLVL.

The DNA for the CDR3 is TGTGCCAGCAGCCAGGGACAGGGGGCTGGTACTGAAGCTTTCTTT. Amino acid sequence: CASSQGQGAGTEAFF. The chain links TRBV3-1 (or the pseudogene TRBV3-2) to TRBJ1-1, with 12 bases fitting TRBD1. The CDR3 covers 15 residues. V lost 3 bases, J lost 5 bases, and 4 bases stayed unmatched. CDR1 LGHDT and CDR2 YNNKEL come from the germline V gene (reference sequence).

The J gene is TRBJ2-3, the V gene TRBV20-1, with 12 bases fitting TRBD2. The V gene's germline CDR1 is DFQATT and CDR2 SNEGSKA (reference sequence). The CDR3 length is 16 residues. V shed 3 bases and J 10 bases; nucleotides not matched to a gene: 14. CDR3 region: CSASLLAGGPHLSQYF. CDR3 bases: TGCAGTGCTAGTTTGCTAGCGGGAGGGCCGCATTTGTCGCAGTATTTT.

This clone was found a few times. The CDR3 DNA reads TGTGCCAGCAGCCTCGGACAGGGGAACACTGAAGCTTTCTTT. Amino acid sequence: CASSLGQGNTEAFF. The V call is TRBV4-2, the J call TRBJ1-1, with 8 bases that match TRBD1. In germline, CDR1 is LGHNA, CDR2 YNFKEQ. The CDR3 spans 14 residues. After removal of 4 bases from V and 1 base from J, the junction contained 2 bases not matched to a gene.

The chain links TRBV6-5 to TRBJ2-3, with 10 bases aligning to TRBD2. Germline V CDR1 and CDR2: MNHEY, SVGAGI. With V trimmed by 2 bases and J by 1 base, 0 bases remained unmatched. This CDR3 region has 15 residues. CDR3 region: CASSYGTSGTDTQYF. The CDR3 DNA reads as TGTGCCAGCAGTTACGGGACTAGCGGCACAGATACGCAGTATTTT.

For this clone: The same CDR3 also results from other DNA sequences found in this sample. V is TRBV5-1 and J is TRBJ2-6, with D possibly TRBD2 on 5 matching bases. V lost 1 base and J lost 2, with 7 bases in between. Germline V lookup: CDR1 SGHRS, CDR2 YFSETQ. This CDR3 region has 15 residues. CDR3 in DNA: TGCGCCAGCAGCTTGTCCGGGGCTGGGGCCAACGTCCTGACTTTC. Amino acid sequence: CASSLSGAGANVLTF.

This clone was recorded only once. CDR3 DNA: TGTGCCAGCAGTGCAGCGGGAGGGAGGGCAGATACGCAGTATTTT. This codes for CASSAAGGRADTQYF. The genes are TRBV28 and TRBJ2-3; 10 bases are shared with TRBD2. Per germline, CDR1 MDHEN and CDR2 SYDVKM. The CDR3 is 15 amino acids. Losses at the gene ends were 5 bases for V and 4 bases for J; bases not matched to a gene: 6.

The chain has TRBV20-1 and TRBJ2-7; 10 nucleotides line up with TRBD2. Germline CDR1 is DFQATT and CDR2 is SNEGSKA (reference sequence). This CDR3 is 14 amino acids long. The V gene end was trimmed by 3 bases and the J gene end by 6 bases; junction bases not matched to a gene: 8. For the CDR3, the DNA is TGCAGTGCTAGTAGGGTTAGCGGGAGGAGCGAGCAGTACTTC. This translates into CSASRVSGRSEQYF.

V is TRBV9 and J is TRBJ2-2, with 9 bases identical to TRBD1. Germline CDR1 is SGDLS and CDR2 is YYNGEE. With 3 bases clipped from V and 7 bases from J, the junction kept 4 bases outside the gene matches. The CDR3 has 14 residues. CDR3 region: CASSATGGVGELFF. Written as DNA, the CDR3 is TGTGCCAGCAGCGCGACAGGGGGTGTCGGGGAGCTGTTTTTT.

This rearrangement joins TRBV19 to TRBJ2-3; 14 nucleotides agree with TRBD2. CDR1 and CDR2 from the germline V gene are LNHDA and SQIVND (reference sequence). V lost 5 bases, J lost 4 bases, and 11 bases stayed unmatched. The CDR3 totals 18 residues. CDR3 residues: CASSPRRLAGGLADTQYF. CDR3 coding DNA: TGTGCCAGTAGTCCCAGAAGACTAGCGGGAGGGCTCGCAGATACGCAGTATTTT.

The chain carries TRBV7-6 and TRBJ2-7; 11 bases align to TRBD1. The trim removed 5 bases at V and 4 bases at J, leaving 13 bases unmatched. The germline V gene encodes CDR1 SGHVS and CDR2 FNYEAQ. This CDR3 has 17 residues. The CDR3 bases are TGTGCCAGCAGCAGCAAGAGGGGGGACAGGGGGACGTACGAGCAGTACTTC. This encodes CASSSKRGDRGTYEQYF.

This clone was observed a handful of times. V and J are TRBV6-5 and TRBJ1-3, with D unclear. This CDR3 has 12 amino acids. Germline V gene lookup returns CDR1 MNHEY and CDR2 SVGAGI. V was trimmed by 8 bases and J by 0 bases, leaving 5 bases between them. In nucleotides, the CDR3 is TGTGCCAGCGTGAGCTCTGGAAACACCATATATTTT. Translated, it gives CASVSSGNTIYF.

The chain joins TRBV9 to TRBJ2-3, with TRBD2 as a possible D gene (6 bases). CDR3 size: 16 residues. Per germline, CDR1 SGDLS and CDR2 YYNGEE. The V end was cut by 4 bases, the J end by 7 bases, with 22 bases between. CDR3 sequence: CASSPTGVAGTNTQYF. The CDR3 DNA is TGTGCCAGCAGCCCAACCGGGGTGGCGGGAACGAATACGCAGTATTTT.

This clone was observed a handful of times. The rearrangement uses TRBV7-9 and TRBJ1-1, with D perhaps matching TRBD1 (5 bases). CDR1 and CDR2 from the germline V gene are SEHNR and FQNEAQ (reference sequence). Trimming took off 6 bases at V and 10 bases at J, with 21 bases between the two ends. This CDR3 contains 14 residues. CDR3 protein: CASRPAGPRVGAFF. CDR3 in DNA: TGTGCCAGCAGGCCCGCGGGGCCAAGGGTCGGAGCTTTCTTT.